A selection of T cell receptor beta chains follows, all from one sample in a study of PD-L1 blockade in urothelial cancer. The data were produced by immunoSEQ multiplex PCR, yet TCRdb's version contains in-frame clones alone and is incomplete. The sample records 95,000 or so clones, about nine tenths being singletons. Here the sequenced sample was PBMCs, taken around atezolizumab (anti-PD-L1) treatment. All receptors come from a man in his sixties with urothelial cancer. The CDR3 runs from the conserved cysteine through the conserved F or W. D genes are given only for firm matches. Clone size, where shown, is once, few, many, or a class for clones that have expanded.

CDR3	DNA	size	V	D	J
CASSLRAINFYSNQPQHF	TGTGCCAGCAGCCTGCGGGCCATTAACTTTTATAGCAATCAGCCCCAGCATTTT	-	TRBV7-2	-	TRBJ1-5
CASKGVDYEQYF	TGTGCCAGCAAGGGGGTTGACTACGAGCAGTACTTC	-	TRBV6-6	-	TRBJ2-7
CASGIAGAEQYF	TGTGCCAGCGGAATAGCGGGAGCGGAGCAGTACTTC	-	TRBV6-1	TRBD2	TRBJ2-7
CASSGTVSTSEQYF	TGTGCCAGCAGCGGGACAGTCTCTACGAGCGAGCAGTACTTC	-	TRBV11-3	TRBD1	TRBJ2-7
CASSLEGGYNEQFF	TGCGCCAGCAGCTTGGAAGGCGGTTACAATGAGCAGTTCTTC	-	TRBV5-1	-	TRBJ2-1
CASPSGETQYF	TGTGCCAGTCCCTCGGGGGAGACCCAGTACTTC	-	TRBV25-1	-	TRBJ2-5
CSAGLGRQQYF	TGCAGCGCGGGGTTGGGCAGGCAGCAGTACTTC	-	TRBV20-1	-	TRBJ2-7
CASSKGMSSGNTIYF	TGTGCCAGCAGTAAGGGGATGAGCTCTGGAAACACCATATATTTT	-	TRBV2	-	TRBJ1-3
CASSPPGGAGDSPLHF	TGTGCCAGCAGCCCCCCCGGGGGGGCAGGGGATTCACCCCTCCACTTT	-	TRBV2	-	TRBJ1-6
CASSSIWTGRETQYF	TGCGCCAGCAGCTCTATTTGGACAGGACGAGAGACCCAGTACTTC	-	TRBV5-1	TRBD1	TRBJ2-5
CASSFQGGNQPQHF	TGTGCCAGCAGCTTCCAGGGGGGCAATCAGCCCCAGCATTTT	-	TRBV7-2	TRBD1	TRBJ1-5
CASSPLGAQNTYEQYF	TGCGCCAGCAGCCCCCTAGGGGCCCAGAATACCTACGAGCAGTACTTC	-	TRBV5-1	-	TRBJ2-7
CASRGYGNQWFF	TGTGCCAGCAGGGGTTACGGGAACCAGTGGTTTTTT	-	TRBV28	-	TRBJ1-4
CASSLQANYGYTF	TGTGCCAGCAGTTTACAGGCTAACTATGGCTACACCTTC	-	TRBV27	-	TRBJ1-2
CARGQEQYF	TGTGCCCGAGGTCAAGAGCAGTACTTC	-	TRBV3-1/TRBV3-2	-	TRBJ2-7
CAISERDFPDEQYF	TGTGCCATCAGTGAACGGGACTTCCCAGACGAGCAGTACTTC	-	TRBV10-3	-	TRBJ2-7
CSVAVPQETQYF	TGCAGCGTTGCAGTTCCCCAGGAGACCCAGTACTTC	-	TRBV29-1	-	TRBJ2-5
CASSRGALGNQPQHF	TGTGCCAGCAGCCGGGGGGCTCTTGGCAATCAGCCCCAGCATTTT	-	TRBV5-8	-	TRBJ1-5
CASSGQGDTEAFF	TGTGCCAGCAGTGGACAGGGGGACACTGAAGCTTTCTTT	-	TRBV2	TRBD1	TRBJ1-1
CASSPDTNQPQHF	TGTGCCAGCAGCCCGGACACAAATCAGCCCCAGCATTTT	-	TRBV7-2	-	TRBJ1-5
CASSPPGGFGETQYF	TGTGCCAGCAGCCCCCCGGGAGGATTCGGAGAGACCCAGTACTTC	-	TRBV5-6	TRBD2	TRBJ2-5
CASSPSRTGSPYEQYF	TGTGCCAGCTCACCAAGCAGGACAGGCTCCCCCTACGAGCAGTACTTC	once	TRBV18	TRBD1	TRBJ2-7
CASSLQGGKLFF	TGTGCCAGCAGCTTACAGGGCGGAAAACTGTTTTTT	-	TRBV5-4	-	TRBJ1-4
CASSLSSGRIYEQFF	TGTGCCAGCAGTTTATCTAGCGGGAGGATCTATGAGCAGTTCTTC	-	TRBV28	TRBD2	TRBJ2-1
CASSGQGNTEAFF	TGTGCCAGCAGTGGACAGGGGAACACTGAAGCTTTCTTT	-	TRBV2	TRBD1	TRBJ1-1
CASSLAGPGQGTYNEQFF	TGCGCCAGCAGCTTGGCCGGACCGGGACAGGGGACCTACAATGAGCAGTTCTTC	-	TRBV5-1	TRBD1	TRBJ2-1
CASSLPGTSGSKHEQYF	TGTGCCAGCAGCTTGCCAGGGACTAGCGGGAGTAAACACGAGCAGTACTTC	few	TRBV5-6	TRBD2	TRBJ2-7
CASSPLDSYGYTF	TGTGCCAGCAGTCCGCTCGACAGCTATGGCTACACCTTC	-	TRBV27	-	TRBJ1-2
CAITEQQNTEAFF	TGTGCCATCACGGAACAGCAGAACACTGAAGCTTTCTTT	-	TRBV10-3	-	TRBJ1-1